The clone carrying this TCR beta chain was detected many times. Its target is not known. The data are from a study of CD8+CD57+ T cells in acquired aplastic anemia. About the study: CD4+ reads averaged around 10 million in healthy donors.

According to the study, genomic DNA was the template for TCR beta VDJ and CDR3 profiling. MiXCR, applied by TCRdb to the reads, yields one record per CDR3 protein. This sample has fewer than 200,000 distinct CDR3 sequences; 35% to 55% occur once, and the top ten carry approximately 1%. Trimming took 3 bases from V and 0 from J, leaving 9 bases between them. Per germline, CDR1 SGHAT and CDR2 FQDESV (reference sequence). The CDR3 is made up of 14 amino acids. The study, taken as a whole, reports: Patients and controls shared approximately 30 CD8+ CDR3 sequences, highly expressed in patients.

The gene calls are TRBV11-1 and TRBJ2-7; the D gene is possibly TRBD2 (6 bases). Sequenced: sorted CD4+, CD8+, or CD8+CD57+ T cells (not recorded which) from PBMCs. The clonotype was recovered from a human donor in good health. The CDR3 loop is CASSFRESSYEQYF. In DNA, the CDR3 is TGTGCCAGCAGCTTTCGGGAGAGCTCCTACGAGCAGTACTTC.